The clone carrying this T cell receptor (beta chain) showed up many times. Its specificity is unknown. Template switching added a universal primer site, and cDNA bore unique molecular identifiers. TCRdb reprocessed the 5' RACE reads with MiXCR, giving one entry per CDR3 protein. The table has more than 400,000 distinct CDR3 sequences, 13% to 15% seen once. Germline V gene lookup returns CDR1 SGDLS and CDR2 YYNGEE. The V segment lost 3 bases and the J segment 0 bases; nucleotides outside the gene matches: 2. The length of the CDR3 is 15 residues. The source of the sample is a study of identical twins. Study observations and caveats: Within twin pairs, the out-of-frame alpha sequences they shared showed excess low generation probability. Sequences that were beta out-of-frame showed weaker excess twin sharing.

This same sample was also part of a study on yellow fever vaccine responses in identical twins.

The chain has TRBV9 and TRBJ2-1; 8 positions match TRBD1. This sequence originates from a woman younger than 30 in good health. The sequencing input was CD4+ T cells sorted from blood. The CDR3 region is CASSATGGSYNEQFF. The CDR3 DNA reads TGTGCCAGCAGCGCAACAGGGGGCTCCTACAATGAGCAGTTCTTC.